Below, 12 T cell receptor beta chains from the same sample are listed, as sequenced in a study of T cells in Graves' hyperthyroidism and ophthalmopathy. The investigators amplified TCR beta CDR3 regions from RNA transcripts. The HTBI primer set drove a first-round RT-PCR of the TCR CDR3. MiXCR, run by TCRdb on the multiplex PCR reads, gives a single entry per CDR3 protein. The sample holds some 560,000 distinct CDR3 sequences, around 14% seen once. The sample comprised blood. The receptors come from a woman in her twenties or thirties with Graves' hyperthyroidism.

In its sample, this clonotype was seen many times. J is TRBJ1-2 and V is TRBV12-3 or TRBV12-4, with D possibly TRBD1 on 5 matching bases. V gave up 6 bases and J gave up 4 bases, with 12 bases separating them. There are 13 residues in the CDR3. CDR3 sequence reads: CASRQGLGYGYTF. The DNA of the CDR3 is TGTGCCAGCAGGCAGGGACTGGGCTATGGCTACACCTTC.

This clonotype was seen ten or more times. The chain recombines TRBV7-9 with TRBJ1-2; no clear D. Germline V gives CDR1 SEHNR, CDR2 FQNEAQ (reference sequence). The CDR3 is 12 amino acids. V was cut by 0 bases and J by 5 bases, with 4 bases left in between. The CDR3 DNA reads TGTGCCAGCAGCTTAGCGAAGTATGGCTACACCTTC. Translation gives CASSLAKYGYTF.

This clonotype has a handful of counts. The CDR3, as DNA: TGCGCCAGCAGCCCCGGGGTAGCGGGAGTGGGCTACGAGCAGTACTTC. It translates to CASSPGVAGVGYEQYF. This chain joins TRBV5-1 and TRBJ2-7; 9 bases are shared with TRBD2. J gave up 3 bases and V 4 bases, and 11 bases lay outside the gene matches. The germline gives CDR1 SGHRS, CDR2 YFSETQ. The CDR3 loop spans 16 amino acids. The full variable domain, rest sourced from reference TRBV5-1 and TRBJ2-7, is KAGVTQTPRYLIKTRGQQVTLSCSPISGHRSVSWYQQTPGQGLQFLFEYFSETQRNKGNFPGRFSGRQFSNSRSEMNVSTLELGDSALYLCASSPGVAGVGYEQYFGPGTRLTVT.

This clonotype came up many times. The V call is TRBV3-1, the J call TRBJ2-1; maybe TRBD2 (6 bases). The germline CDR1 and CDR2 sequences are LGHDT and YNNKEL (reference sequence). The V and J ends lost 6 bases and 4 bases respectively, with 7 bases between them. CDR3 size: 12 residues. The CDR3: CASSRGYNEQFF. In DNA, the CDR3 is TGTGCCAGCAGTCGGGGGTACAATGAGCAGTTCTTC.

This clonotype was seen a few times. The V and J genes are TRBV30 and TRBJ2-3, with D maybe TRBD1 (6 bases). V was cut by 2 bases and J by 14 bases, with 17 bases left in between. CDR3 length: 12 amino acids. Per germline, CDR1 GTSNPN and CDR2 SVGIG (reference sequence). Here the CDR3 DNA reads TGTGCCTGGAGTCCAACAGGGATTAGTCCGTATTTT. This encodes CAWSPTGISPYF.

This clonotype has a handful of counts. A read error may be the cause here, since a much bigger clone is one base away. CDR3 sequence (DNA): TGTGCCAGCAGTTTATGGCAAGCTAGCGGGGGGGCCCTCTACGAGCAGTACTTC. Translated: CASSLWQASGGALYEQYF. This rearrangement joins TRBV28 to TRBJ2-7, with 12 nucleotides matching TRBD2. Germline CDR1 MDHEN, CDR2 SYDVKM. The CDR3 extends over 18 amino acids. Trimming took 0 bases from V and 3 from J; bases not matched to a gene: 9.

This clonotype has at least ten counts. The CDR3 DNA reads TGTGCCTGGAGTGGGGGACTAGCTCCTCTCGAGCAGTACTTC. Protein product: CAWSGGLAPLEQYF. V and J are TRBV30 and TRBJ2-7, with 9 bases aligning to TRBD2. This CDR3 is 14 amino acids long. Losses at the gene ends were 1 base for V and 6 bases for J; bases not matched to a gene: 7. CDR1 and CDR2 from the germline V gene are GTSNPN and SVGIG (reference sequence).

In regard to this clonotype: A much larger clone lies one base from this, so it may be a read error. This chain uses TRBV11-2 with TRBJ2-1; D is uncertain. Germline CDR1 reads SGHAT; CDR2 reads FQNNGV. The CDR3 loop spans 15 amino acids. Between the trimmed V and J ends, which lost 5 bases and 5 bases, there was a span of 16 bases. The CDR3 DNA sequence: TGTGCCAGCAGCACCATCCGCGGCCCCGACAATGAGCAGTTCTTC. Translated, it gives CASSTIRGPDNEQFF. The whole variable domain, remainder taken from reference TRBV11-2 and TRBJ2-1, is EAGVAQSPRYKIIEKRQSVAFWCNPISGHATLYWYQQILGQGPKLLIQFQNNGVVDDSQLPKDRFSAERLKGVDSTLKIQPAKLEDSAVYLCASSTIRGPDNEQFFGPGTRLTVL.

Only a few counts were recorded for this clonotype. The chain joins TRBV12-3 or TRBV12-4 to TRBJ1-3; TRBD1 might be the D (5 bases). This CDR3 is built from 14 residues. V lost 5 bases, J lost 1 base, and 9 bases lay in between. The CDR3 sequence: CASSHTGSGNTIYF. The CDR3 DNA reads as TGTGCCAGCAGTCACACAGGTTCTGGAAACACCATATATTTT.

A note on this clonotype: With a much larger clone just one base away, this may be a read error. The rearrangement uses TRBV6-1 and TRBJ1-1, with 7 bases that match TRBD1. The CDR3 totals 13 residues. V trimming: 5 bases; J trimming: 8 bases; junction bases outside the gene matches: 8. From germline, CDR1 is MNHNS and CDR2 SASEGT. This CDR3 reads CASSKHRGGEAFF. As DNA, the CDR3 is TGTGCCAGCAGTAAACACAGGGGAGGAGAAGCTTTCTTT.

Points on this clonotype: A much more abundant neighbour one base away suggests this may be a read error. This sequence joins TRBV20-1 and TRBJ1-1; D might be TRBD1 (5 bases). V was shortened by 6 bases and J by 5 bases, with 16 bases between the two germline ends. Germline V gives CDR1 DFQATT, CDR2 SNEGSKA (reference sequence). The CDR3 covers 13 residues. CDR3 protein: CSAGDVKRTEAFF. In DNA form, the CDR3 reads TGCAGTGCGGGGGACGTGAAGAGGACTGAAGCTTTCTTT.

This clonotype came up many times. The chain has TRBV7-8 and TRBJ2-7; maybe TRBD1 (6 bases). Germline V gene sequence: CDR1 SGHVS, CDR2 FQNEAQ. The germline V and J ends were trimmed by 1 base and 3 bases, with 13 bases remaining between them. The CDR3 loop spans 15 amino acids. CDR3 in DNA: TGTGCCAGCAGCTTAGGGCAGGGGTCCGTCTACGAGCAGTACTTC. Its translation is CASSLGQGSVYEQYF.